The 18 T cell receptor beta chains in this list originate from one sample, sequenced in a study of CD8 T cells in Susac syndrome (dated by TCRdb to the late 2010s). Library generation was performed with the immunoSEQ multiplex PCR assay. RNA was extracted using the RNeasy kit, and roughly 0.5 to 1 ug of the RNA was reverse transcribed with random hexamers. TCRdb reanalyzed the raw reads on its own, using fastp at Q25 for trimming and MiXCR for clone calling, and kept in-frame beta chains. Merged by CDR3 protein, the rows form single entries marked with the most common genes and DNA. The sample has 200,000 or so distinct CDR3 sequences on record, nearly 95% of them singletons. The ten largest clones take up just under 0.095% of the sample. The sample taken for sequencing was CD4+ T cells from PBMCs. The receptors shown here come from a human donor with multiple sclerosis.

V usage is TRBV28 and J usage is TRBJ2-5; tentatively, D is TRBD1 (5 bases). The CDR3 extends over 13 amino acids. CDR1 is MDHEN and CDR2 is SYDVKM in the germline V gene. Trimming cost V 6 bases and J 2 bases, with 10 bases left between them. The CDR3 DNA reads TGTGCCAGCAGCAGACAGTTGCAAGAGACCCAGTACTTC. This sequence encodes CASSRQLQETQYF.

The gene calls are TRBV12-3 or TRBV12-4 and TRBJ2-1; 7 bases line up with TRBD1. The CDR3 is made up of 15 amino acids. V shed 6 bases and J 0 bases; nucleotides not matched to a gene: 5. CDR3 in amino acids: CASRPNRGSYNEQFF. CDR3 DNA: TGTGCCAGCAGGCCTAACAGGGGCTCCTACAATGAGCAGTTCTTC.

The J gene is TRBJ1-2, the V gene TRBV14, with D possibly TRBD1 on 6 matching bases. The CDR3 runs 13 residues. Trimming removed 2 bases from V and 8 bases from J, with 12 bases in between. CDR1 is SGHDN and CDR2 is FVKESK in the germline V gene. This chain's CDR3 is CASSQQTGNGYTF. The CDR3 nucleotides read TGTGCCAGCAGCCAACAAACAGGGAACGGCTACACCTTC.

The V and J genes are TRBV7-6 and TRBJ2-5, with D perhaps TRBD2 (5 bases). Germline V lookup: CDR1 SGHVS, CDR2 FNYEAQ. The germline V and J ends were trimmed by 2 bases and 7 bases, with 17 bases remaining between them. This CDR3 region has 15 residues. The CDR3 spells CASSLQDSSFGTQYF. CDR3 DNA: TGTGCCAGCAGCTTACAGGACTCCAGCTTCGGGACCCAGTACTTC.

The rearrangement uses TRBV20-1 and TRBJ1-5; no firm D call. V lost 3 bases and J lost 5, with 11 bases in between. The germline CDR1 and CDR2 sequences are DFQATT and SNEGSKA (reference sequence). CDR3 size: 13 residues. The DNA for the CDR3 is TGCAGTGCTAGGGAGGTTCCTGATCAGCCCCAGCATTTT. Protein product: CSAREVPDQPQHF.

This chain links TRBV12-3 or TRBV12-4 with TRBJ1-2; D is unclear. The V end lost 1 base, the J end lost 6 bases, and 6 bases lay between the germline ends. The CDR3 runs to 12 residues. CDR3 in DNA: TGTGCCAGCAGTTTAGGGATTGATGGCTACACCTTC. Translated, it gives CASSLGIDGYTF.

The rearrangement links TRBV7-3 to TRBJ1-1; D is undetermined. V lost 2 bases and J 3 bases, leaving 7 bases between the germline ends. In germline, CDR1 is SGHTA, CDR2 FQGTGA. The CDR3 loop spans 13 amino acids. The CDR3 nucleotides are TGTGCCAGCAGCTTATGGACGCACACTGAAGCTTTCTTT. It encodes CASSLWTHTEAFF.

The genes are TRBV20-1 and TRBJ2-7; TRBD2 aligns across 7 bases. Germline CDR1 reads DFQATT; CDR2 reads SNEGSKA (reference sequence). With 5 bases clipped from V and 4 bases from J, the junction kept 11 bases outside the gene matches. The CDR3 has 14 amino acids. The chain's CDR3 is CSAFSPSGGYEQYF. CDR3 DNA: TGCAGTGCTTTTTCTCCTAGCGGCGGATACGAGCAGTACTTC.

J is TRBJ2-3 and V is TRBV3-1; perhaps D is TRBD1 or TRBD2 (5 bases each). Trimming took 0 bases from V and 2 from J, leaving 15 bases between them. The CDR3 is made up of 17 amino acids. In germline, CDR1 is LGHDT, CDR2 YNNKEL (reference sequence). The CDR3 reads CASSQDLGVGTTDTQYF. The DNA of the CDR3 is TGTGCCAGCAGCCAAGATCTTGGCGTGGGGACCACAGATACGCAGTATTTT.

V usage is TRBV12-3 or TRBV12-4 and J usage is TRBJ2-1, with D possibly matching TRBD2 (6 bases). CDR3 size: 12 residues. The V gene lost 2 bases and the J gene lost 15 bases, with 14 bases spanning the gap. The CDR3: CASSLWGESLFF. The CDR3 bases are TGTGCCAGCAGTTTATGGGGGGAGTCCTTGTTCTTC.

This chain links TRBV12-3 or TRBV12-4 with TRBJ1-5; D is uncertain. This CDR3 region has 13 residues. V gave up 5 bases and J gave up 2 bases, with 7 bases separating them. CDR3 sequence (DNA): TGTGCCAGCAGTCAGTGGGGCAATCAGCCCCAGCATTTT. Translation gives CASSQWGNQPQHF.

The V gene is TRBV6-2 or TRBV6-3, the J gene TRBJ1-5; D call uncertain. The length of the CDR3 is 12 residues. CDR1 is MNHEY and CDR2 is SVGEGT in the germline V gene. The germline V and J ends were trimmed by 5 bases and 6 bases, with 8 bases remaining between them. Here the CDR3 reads CASSHGRQPQHF. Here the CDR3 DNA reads TGTGCCAGCAGTCACGGACGTCAGCCCCAGCATTTT.

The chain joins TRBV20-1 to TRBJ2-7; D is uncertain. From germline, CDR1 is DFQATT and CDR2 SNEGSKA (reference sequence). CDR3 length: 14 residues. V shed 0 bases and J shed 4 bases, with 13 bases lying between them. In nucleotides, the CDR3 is TGCAGTGCTAGAGATGTTGCGGATAATTACGAGCAGTACTTC. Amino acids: CSARDVADNYEQYF.

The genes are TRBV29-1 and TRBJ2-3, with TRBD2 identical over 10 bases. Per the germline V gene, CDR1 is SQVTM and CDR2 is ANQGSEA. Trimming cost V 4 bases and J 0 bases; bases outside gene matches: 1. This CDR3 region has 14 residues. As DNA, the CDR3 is TGCAGCGTTGTGACTAGCGGGAGCACAGATACGCAGTATTTT. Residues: CSVVTSGSTDTQYF.

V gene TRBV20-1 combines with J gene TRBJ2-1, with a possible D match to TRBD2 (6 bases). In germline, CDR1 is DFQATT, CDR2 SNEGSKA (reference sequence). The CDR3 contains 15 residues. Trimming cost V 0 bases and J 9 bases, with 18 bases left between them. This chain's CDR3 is CSARDLQRVGGEQFF. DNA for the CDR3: TGCAGTGCTAGAGATCTACAGCGGGTGGGGGGTGAGCAGTTCTTC.

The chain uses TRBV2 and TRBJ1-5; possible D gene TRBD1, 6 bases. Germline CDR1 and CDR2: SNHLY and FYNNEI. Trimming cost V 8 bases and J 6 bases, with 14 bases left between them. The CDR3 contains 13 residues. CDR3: CASGVGQVQPQHF. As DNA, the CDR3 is TGTGCCAGCGGAGTGGGACAAGTTCAGCCCCAGCATTTT.

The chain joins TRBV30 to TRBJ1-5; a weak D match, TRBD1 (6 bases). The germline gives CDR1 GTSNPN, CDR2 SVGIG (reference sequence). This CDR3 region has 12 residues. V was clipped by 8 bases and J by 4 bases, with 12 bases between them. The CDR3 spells CAAGVWNQPQHF. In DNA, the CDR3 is TGTGCCGCAGGGGTTTGGAATCAGCCCCAGCATTTT.

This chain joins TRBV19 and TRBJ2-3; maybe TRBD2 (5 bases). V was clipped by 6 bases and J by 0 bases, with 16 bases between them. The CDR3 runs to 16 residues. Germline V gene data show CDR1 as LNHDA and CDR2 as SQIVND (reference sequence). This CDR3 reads CASSKWTAASTDTQYF. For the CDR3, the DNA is TGTGCCAGTAGCAAGTGGACTGCCGCTAGCACAGATACGCAGTATTTT.